A selection of T cell receptor beta chains follows, all from one sample in a study of vaccination effects on CD4 cells after COVID-19. Antigens of these TCRs are unknown. Generated by immunoSEQ multiplex PCR, the TCRdb table keeps only in-frame clones and is missing some. The repertoire consists of tens of thousands of clones, with around four fifths occurring once and the leading ten covering around 2%. This sample comprised CD4+ T cells from PBMCs cultured with HCoV-NL63 spike peptides, obtained after COVID-19 vaccination. These receptors all come from a human donor who received a COVID-19 vaccine. Some clones in this sample may be carry-over from other donors' samples. CDR3s include the opening cysteine and the closing phenylalanine or tryptophan. A D gene is named only where the DNA matches it firmly. For some rows the clone size is stated as once, few or many, or as a class when expanded; others skip it.

j_call: TRBJ2-2
clone_size: NA
d_call: NA
v_call: TRBV5-1
cdr3_nt: TGCGCCAGCAGTAAAGTCCAGGGAGGCACCGGGGAGCTGTTTTTT
cdr3_aa: CASSKVQGGTGELFF

j_call: TRBJ1-2
clone_size: NA
d_call: TRBD1
v_call: TRBV6-5
cdr3_nt: TGTGCCAGCAGTCCCCCCACAGGGGCGAGAGGCTACACCTTC
cdr3_aa: CASSPPTGARGYTF

j_call: TRBJ1-1
clone_size: NA
d_call: NA
v_call: TRBV12-3/TRBV12-4
cdr3_nt: TGTGCCAGCACCTTACAGAGGGGCACTGAAGCTTTCTTT
cdr3_aa: CASTLQRGTEAFF

j_call: TRBJ2-3
clone_size: NA
d_call: TRBD2
v_call: TRBV5-1
cdr3_nt: TGCGCCAGCAGCCCAAGGACTAGCGGGGGACCCTACTCCACAGATACGCAGTATTTT
cdr3_aa: CASSPRTSGGPYSTDTQYF

j_call: TRBJ1-2
clone_size: NA
d_call: TRBD1
v_call: TRBV19
cdr3_nt: TGTGCCAGTAGTCGCGGACAGGGTGGGAACGGCTACACCTTC
cdr3_aa: CASSRGQGGNGYTF

j_call: TRBJ1-4
clone_size: NA
d_call: TRBD1
v_call: TRBV5-5
cdr3_nt: TGTGCCAGCAGCTTGGGGACAGGGTTTGAAAAACTGTTTTTT
cdr3_aa: CASSLGTGFEKLFF

j_call: TRBJ1-4
clone_size: NA
d_call: NA
v_call: TRBV5-1
cdr3_nt: TGCGCCAGCAGCTTGTGGGCAGGGGATGAAAAACTGTTTTTT
cdr3_aa: CASSLWAGDEKLFF

j_call: TRBJ1-3
clone_size: NA
d_call: NA
v_call: TRBV7-2
cdr3_nt: TGTGCCAGCAGCTTAGTTCTTGGACGGAGCTCTGGAAACACCATATATTTT
cdr3_aa: CASSLVLGRSSGNTIYF

j_call: TRBJ1-3
clone_size: NA
d_call: NA
v_call: TRBV5-6
cdr3_nt: TGTGCCAGCAGCCCATTAGGGGGGACCTCTGGAAACACCATATATTTT
cdr3_aa: CASSPLGGTSGNTIYF

j_call: TRBJ1-4
clone_size: NA
d_call: NA
v_call: TRBV5-5
cdr3_nt: TGTGCCAGCACTCTCGCCGGGACCGAGAATGAAAAACTGTTTTTT
cdr3_aa: CASTLAGTENEKLFF

j_call: TRBJ1-4
clone_size: NA
d_call: NA
v_call: TRBV5-1
cdr3_nt: TGCGCCAGCAGCTGGACACCGAACAATGAAAAACTGTTTTTT
cdr3_aa: CASSWTPNNEKLFF

j_call: TRBJ2-3
clone_size: few
d_call: NA
v_call: TRBV18
cdr3_nt: TGTGCCAGCTCGACCGAAAGCGATACGCAGTATTTT
cdr3_aa: CASSTESDTQYF

j_call: TRBJ1-6
clone_size: few
d_call: TRBD1
v_call: TRBV3-1/TRBV3-2
cdr3_nt: TGTGCCAGCAGCCAACCAGGGGGTGGTTCACCCCTCCACTTT
cdr3_aa: CASSQPGGGSPLHF

j_call: TRBJ1-3
clone_size: NA
d_call: TRBD1
v_call: TRBV5-1
cdr3_nt: TGCGCCAGCAGCTTGGAAGGACAGGGGGCTGGAAACACCATATATTTT
cdr3_aa: CASSLEGQGAGNTIYF

j_call: TRBJ2-5
clone_size: NA
d_call: NA
v_call: TRBV7-2
cdr3_nt: TGTGCCAGCAGCAAGTATGCGGCACAAGAGACCCAGTACTTC
cdr3_aa: CASSKYAAQETQYF

j_call: TRBJ2-2
clone_size: NA
d_call: NA
v_call: TRBV4-3
cdr3_nt: TGCGCCAGCAGCCAAGACCCGATAGGGGCCGGGGAGCTGTTTTTT
cdr3_aa: CASSQDPIGAGELFF

j_call: TRBJ1-2
clone_size: NA
d_call: NA
v_call: TRBV6-4
cdr3_nt: TGTGCCAGCACCGAAACTCTCAACTATGGCTACACCTTC
cdr3_aa: CASTETLNYGYTF

j_call: TRBJ1-1
clone_size: NA
d_call: NA
v_call: TRBV5-1
cdr3_nt: TGCGCCAGCAGCTTGGGTCTCCATACCCGTGACCGCTTTAACACTGAAGCTTTCTTT
cdr3_aa: CASSLGLHTRDRFNTEAFF

j_call: TRBJ1-5
clone_size: NA
d_call: NA
v_call: TRBV4-1
cdr3_nt: TGCGCCAGCAGCCAAGTAGGGGTTGGCAATCAGCCCCAGCATTTT
cdr3_aa: CASSQVGVGNQPQHF

j_call: TRBJ1-3
clone_size: few
d_call: TRBD1
v_call: TRBV28
cdr3_nt: TGTGCCAGCAGTTTAGGGTCCGGACAGGGGGCCCAACACTCTGGAAACACCATATATTTT
cdr3_aa: CASSLGSGQGAQHSGNTIYF

j_call: TRBJ1-2
clone_size: NA
d_call: NA
v_call: TRBV7-9
cdr3_nt: TGTGCCAGCAGCTTAGAGGCAGGGGACTATGGCTACACCTTC
cdr3_aa: CASSLEAGDYGYTF

j_call: TRBJ2-5
clone_size: NA
d_call: NA
v_call: TRBV2
cdr3_nt: TGTGCCAGCTCAGGCAGTAGCGTAGAGACCCAGTACTTC
cdr3_aa: CASSGSSVETQYF

j_call: TRBJ1-6
clone_size: NA
d_call: NA
v_call: TRBV6-5
cdr3_nt: TGTGCCAGCACCTTCAGGGGTTCCTATAATTCACCCCTCCACTTT
cdr3_aa: CASTFRGSYNSPLHF

j_call: TRBJ2-1
clone_size: few
d_call: TRBD1
v_call: TRBV5-1
cdr3_nt: TGCGCCAGCAGCTTAGGCAGGGGGAATGAGCAGTTCTTC
cdr3_aa: CASSLGRGNEQFF

j_call: TRBJ2-2
clone_size: NA
d_call: NA
v_call: TRBV12-3/TRBV12-4
cdr3_nt: TGTGCCAGCAGTTTTGGGGCCGGGGAGCTGTTTTTT
cdr3_aa: CASSFGAGELFF

j_call: TRBJ2-5
clone_size: NA
d_call: NA
v_call: TRBV6-5
cdr3_nt: TGTGCCAGCAGTTACTCGCTTGGCAAGCAAGAGACCCAGTACTTC
cdr3_aa: CASSYSLGKQETQYF

j_call: TRBJ1-2
clone_size: once
d_call: TRBD1
v_call: TRBV18
cdr3_nt: TGTGCCAGCTCACCTCCGGACAGGAACTATGGCTACACCTTC
cdr3_aa: CASSPPDRNYGYTF

j_call: TRBJ2-1
clone_size: NA
d_call: TRBD1
v_call: TRBV25-1
cdr3_nt: TGTGCCAGCAGTGACGACAGGGCTGCCAATGAGCAGTTCTTC
cdr3_aa: CASSDDRAANEQFF

j_call: TRBJ2-4
clone_size: NA
d_call: NA
v_call: TRBV3-1/TRBV3-2
cdr3_nt: TGTGCCAGCAGCCTAAACTCACCCCAGGGCATTCAGTACTTC
cdr3_aa: CASSLNSPQGIQYF

j_call: TRBJ1-5
clone_size: NA
d_call: NA
v_call: TRBV30
cdr3_nt: TGTGCCTGGAACCCAGGGAACGGTCAGCCCCAGCATTTT
cdr3_aa: CAWNPGNGQPQHF

j_call: TRBJ1-3
clone_size: NA
d_call: TRBD1
v_call: TRBV15
cdr3_nt: TGTGCCACCAGCAGCAGTACGGGACAGGGCTCTGGAAACACCATATATTTT
cdr3_aa: CATSSSTGQGSGNTIYF

j_call: TRBJ1-2
clone_size: NA
d_call: TRBD1
v_call: TRBV10-3
cdr3_nt: TGTGCCATCAGAGCCGGGACAGATAGTGGCTACACCTTC
cdr3_aa: CAIRAGTDSGYTF

j_call: TRBJ1-2
clone_size: NA
d_call: NA
v_call: TRBV7-2
cdr3_nt: TGTGCCAGCAGCTTAGGCCGCGGGGAGGTCAGCTATGGCTACACCTTC
cdr3_aa: CASSLGRGEVSYGYTF

j_call: TRBJ1-3
clone_size: NA
d_call: NA
v_call: TRBV3-1/TRBV3-2
cdr3_nt: TGTGCCAGCAGCCAAGGCCAGGGGAACACCATATATTTT
cdr3_aa: CASSQGQGNTIYF

j_call: TRBJ2-3
clone_size: NA
d_call: TRBD1
v_call: TRBV13
cdr3_nt: TGTGCCAGCAGCCCGGGACAGGGAACAGATACGCAGTATTTT
cdr3_aa: CASSPGQGTDTQYF

j_call: TRBJ2-2
clone_size: NA
d_call: NA
v_call: TRBV5-5
cdr3_nt: TGTGCCAGCAGCTTGCAGCCGGGCCCAAGCCTCACCGGGGAGCTGTTTTTT
cdr3_aa: CASSLQPGPSLTGELFF

j_call: TRBJ1-5
clone_size: few
d_call: NA
v_call: TRBV19
cdr3_nt: TGTGCCAGTAGGCTTATGGTGGGGAATCAGCCCCAGCATTTT
cdr3_aa: CASRLMVGNQPQHF

j_call: TRBJ2-3
clone_size: NA
d_call: NA
v_call: TRBV14
cdr3_nt: TGTGCCAGCAGCCATACAGATACGCAGTATTTT
cdr3_aa: CASSHTDTQYF

j_call: TRBJ2-1
clone_size: NA
d_call: NA
v_call: TRBV7-3
cdr3_nt: TGTGCCAGCAGCTTGTCTGGCTTGTTAAATGAGCAGTTCTTC
cdr3_aa: CASSLSGLLNEQFF

j_call: TRBJ1-3
clone_size: NA
d_call: NA
v_call: TRBV19
cdr3_nt: TGTGCCAGTCAGAGGGTAGGGCTCTCTGGAAACACCATATATTTT
cdr3_aa: CASQRVGLSGNTIYF

j_call: TRBJ1-6
clone_size: NA
d_call: NA
v_call: TRBV2
cdr3_nt: TGTGCCAGCAGTGGTGTGGGTAATTCACCCCTCCACTTT
cdr3_aa: CASSGVGNSPLHF

j_call: TRBJ2-5
clone_size: NA
d_call: TRBD1
v_call: TRBV10-3
cdr3_nt: TGTGCCATCGCGGACAGGGGCCAAGAGACCCAGTACTTC
cdr3_aa: CAIADRGQETQYF

j_call: TRBJ1-1
clone_size: NA
d_call: TRBD1
v_call: TRBV6-5
cdr3_nt: TGTGCCAGCAGTTACTCGGGACAGGGGGCATCTGAAGCTTTCTTT
cdr3_aa: CASSYSGQGASEAFF

j_call: TRBJ1-2
clone_size: NA
d_call: NA
v_call: TRBV20-1
cdr3_nt: TGCAGTGCTAGTAGCGGTGGCAGGTTGGGGGGTTATGGCTACACCTTC
cdr3_aa: CSASSGGRLGGYGYTF

j_call: TRBJ1-6
clone_size: NA
d_call: NA
v_call: TRBV9
cdr3_nt: TGTGCCAGCAGCGTAGACAGGACGATTAATTCACCCCTCCACTTT
cdr3_aa: CASSVDRTINSPLHF

j_call: TRBJ2-3
clone_size: NA
d_call: TRBD2
v_call: TRBV24-1
cdr3_nt: TGTGCCACCAGTGATTTAAGCGGGGGAACAGATACGCAGTATTTT
cdr3_aa: CATSDLSGGTDTQYF

j_call: TRBJ1-4
clone_size: NA
d_call: TRBD1
v_call: TRBV18
cdr3_nt: TGTGCCAGCTCTAATGACAGGGCAACTAATGAAAAACTGTTTTTT
cdr3_aa: CASSNDRATNEKLFF

j_call: TRBJ2-7
clone_size: NA
d_call: NA
v_call: TRBV27
cdr3_nt: TGTGCCAGCAGTTTATATGTCTTGGGGGGATCCTACGAGCAGTACTTC
cdr3_aa: CASSLYVLGGSYEQYF